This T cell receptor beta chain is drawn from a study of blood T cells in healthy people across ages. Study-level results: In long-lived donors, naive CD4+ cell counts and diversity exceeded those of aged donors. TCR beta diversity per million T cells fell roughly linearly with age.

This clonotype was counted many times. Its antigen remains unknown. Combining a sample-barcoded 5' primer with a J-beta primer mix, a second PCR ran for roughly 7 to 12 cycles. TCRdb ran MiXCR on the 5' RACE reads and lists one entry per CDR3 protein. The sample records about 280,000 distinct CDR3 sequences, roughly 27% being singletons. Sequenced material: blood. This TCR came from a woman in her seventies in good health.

The DNA of the CDR3 is TGCAGTGCTAGACAACCGGGACATGAAAATTCACCCCTCCACTTT. It specifies CSARQPGHENSPLHF. The chain recombines TRBV20-1 with TRBJ1-6; the D gene is possibly TRBD1 (6 bases). Germline CDR1 DFQATT, CDR2 SNEGSKA (reference sequence). The CDR3 is 15 residues long. Trimming cost V 2 bases and J 7 bases, with 15 bases left between them.